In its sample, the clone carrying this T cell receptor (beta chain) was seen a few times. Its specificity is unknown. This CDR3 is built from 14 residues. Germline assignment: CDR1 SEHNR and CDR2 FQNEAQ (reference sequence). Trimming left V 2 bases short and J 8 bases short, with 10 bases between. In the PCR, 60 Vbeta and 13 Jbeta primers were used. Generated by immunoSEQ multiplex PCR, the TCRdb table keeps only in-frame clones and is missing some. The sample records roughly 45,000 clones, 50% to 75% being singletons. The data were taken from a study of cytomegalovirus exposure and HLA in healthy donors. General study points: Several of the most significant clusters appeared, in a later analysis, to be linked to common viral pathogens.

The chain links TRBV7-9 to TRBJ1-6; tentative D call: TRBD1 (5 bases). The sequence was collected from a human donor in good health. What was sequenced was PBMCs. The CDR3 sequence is CASSLTGPHSPLHF. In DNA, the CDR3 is TGTGCCAGCAGCTTAACAGGTCCTCATTCACCCCTCCACTTT.